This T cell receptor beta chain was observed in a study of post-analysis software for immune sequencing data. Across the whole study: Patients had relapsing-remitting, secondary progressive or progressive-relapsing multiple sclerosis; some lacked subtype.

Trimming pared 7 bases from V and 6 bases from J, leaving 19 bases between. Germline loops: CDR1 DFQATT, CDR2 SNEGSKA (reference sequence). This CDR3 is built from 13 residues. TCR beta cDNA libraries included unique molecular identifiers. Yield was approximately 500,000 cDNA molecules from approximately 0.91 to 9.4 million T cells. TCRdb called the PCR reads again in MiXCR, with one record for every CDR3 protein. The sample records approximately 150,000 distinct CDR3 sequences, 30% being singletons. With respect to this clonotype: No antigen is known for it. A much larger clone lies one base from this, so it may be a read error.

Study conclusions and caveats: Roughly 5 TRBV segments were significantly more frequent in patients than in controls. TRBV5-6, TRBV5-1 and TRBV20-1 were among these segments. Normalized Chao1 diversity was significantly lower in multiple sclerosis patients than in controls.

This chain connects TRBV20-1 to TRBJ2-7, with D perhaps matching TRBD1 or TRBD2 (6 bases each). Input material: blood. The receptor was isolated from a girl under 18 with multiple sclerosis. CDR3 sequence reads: CSVPTPGASEQYF. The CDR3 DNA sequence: TGCAGTGTTCCGACACCGGGGGCCTCCGAGCAGTACTTC.